The 14 T cell receptor beta chains given below trace back to one sample, sequenced in a study of vaccination effects on CD4 cells after COVID-19. These TCRs' antigens remain unknown. Clones were sequenced by immunoSEQ multiplex PCR, and TCRdb holds only the in-frame ones, with some missing. The sample has about 40,000 clones; about 63% are singletons. Researchers isolated CD4+ T cells once around 11 days of culture had elapsed. Either the mRNA-1273 or the BNT162b2 vaccine was given to participants as two doses. The starting material was CD4+ T cells from PBMCs cultured without peptide, obtained after COVID-19 vaccination. These receptors were collected from a human donor who received a COVID-19 vaccine.

The CDR3 protein is CASSGWDTQYF. The CDR3 DNA reads TGTGCCAGCAGCGGGTGGGATACGCAGTATTTT. The chain links TRBV2 to TRBJ2-3, with D unclear. Trimming took 6 bases from V and 6 from J, leaving 7 bases between them. CDR1 is SNHLY and CDR2 is FYNNEI in the germline V gene. The CDR3 runs to 11 residues.

The chain links TRBV27 to TRBJ2-1, with a weak D call TRBD1 (5 bases). There are 15 residues in the CDR3. Per germline, CDR1 MNHEY and CDR2 SMNVEV (reference sequence). V lost 5 bases to trimming and J lost 1 base, with 12 bases between them. In DNA form, the CDR3 reads TGTGCCAGCAGTGCCCTAGACAGTTCCTACAATGAGCAGTTCTTC. It codes for CASSALDSSYNEQFF.

The chain recombines TRBV11-2 with TRBJ1-5; D unclear. The CDR3 totals 17 residues. Germline CDR1 and CDR2: SGHAT and FQNNGV. Trimming shortened V by 1 base and J by 2 bases, and 15 bases separated the two germline ends. The CDR3 nucleotides read TGTGCCAGCAGCTTAGGGAACTACAATGCGGGCAATCAGCCCCAGCATTTT. Translated, it gives CASSLGNYNAGNQPQHF.

J is TRBJ1-1 and V is TRBV7-2; D uncertain. The CDR3 has 14 residues. Germline-derived CDR1 and CDR2 are SGHTA and FQGNSA. The V end lost 3 bases, the J end lost 2 bases, and 10 bases lay between the germline ends. CDR3 amino acids: CASSFDALNTEAFF. The CDR3 coding sequence is TGTGCCAGCAGCTTTGACGCCTTAAACACTGAAGCTTTCTTT.

The gene calls are TRBV6-5 and TRBJ2-5, with 7 bases fitting TRBD1. CDR1 and CDR2 from the germline V gene are MNHEY and SVGAGI. This CDR3 has 13 amino acids. Trimming cost V 7 bases and J 4 bases; bases outside gene matches: 6. CDR3 sequence reads: CASISTGVETQYF. Here the CDR3 DNA reads TGTGCCAGCATATCAACAGGGGTAGAGACCCAGTACTTC.

The sample holds one count of this clone. This sequence joins TRBV4-1 and TRBJ1-2; D is possibly TRBD1 (5 bases). V was trimmed by 0 bases and J by 2 bases, leaving 10 bases between them. In germline, CDR1 is MGHRA, CDR2 YSYEKL. The CDR3 has 15 amino acids. The CDR3 DNA follows: TGCGCCAGCAGCCAAGATCCCGGACAAAACTATGGCTACACCTTC. This encodes CASSQDPGQNYGYTF.

The V call is TRBV3-1 (or the pseudogene TRBV3-2), the J call TRBJ2-3, with D maybe TRBD2 (6 bases). Germline assignment: CDR1 LGHDT and CDR2 YNNKEL (reference sequence). This CDR3 has 15 amino acids. Trimming stripped 1 base from V and 2 bases from J, with 10 bases between. The CDR3 reads CASSQAGDDTDTQYF. In DNA, the CDR3 is TGTGCCAGCAGCCAAGCGGGGGACGACACAGATACGCAGTATTTT.

The V gene is TRBV11-3, the J gene TRBJ2-3; TRBD2 matches at 8 bases. This CDR3 has 17 amino acids. Per germline, CDR1 SGHNT and CDR2 YENEEA. Trimming at V came to 5 bases and at J to 1 base, leaving 11 bases not matched to a gene. As DNA, the CDR3 is TGTGCCAGCAGCCGGCGGGAGGTGGGAACGGGCACAGATACGCAGTATTTT. Amino acid sequence: CASSRREVGTGTDTQYF. Drawing the rest from reference TRBV11-3 and TRBJ2-3, the complete variable domain is EAGVVQSPRYKIIEKKQPVAFWCNPISGHNTLYWYLQNLGQGPELLIRYENEEAVDDSQLPKDRFSAERLKGVDSTLKIQPAELGDSAVYLCASSRREVGTGTDTQYFGPGTRLTVL.

In its sample, this clone was seen a few times. This chain connects TRBV5-4 to TRBJ2-1; D perhaps matches TRBD1 (6 bases). The CDR3 contains 16 residues. Germline assignment: CDR1 SGHNT and CDR2 YYREEE (reference sequence). Deletions cut 5 bases from V and 0 bases from J, with 15 bases between. For the CDR3, the DNA is TGTGCCAGCAGGCGACAGGAAAGGAGCTCCTACAATGAGCAGTTCTTC. This encodes CASRRQERSSYNEQFF.

This chain uses TRBV15 with TRBJ2-2, with 9 bases lining up with TRBD1. CDR3 size: 15 residues. V lost 9 bases to trimming and J lost 2 bases; unmatched junction nucleotides: 7. CDR1 is LNHNV and CDR2 is YYDKDF in the germline V gene (reference sequence). The CDR3 loop is CATTRDRVNTGELFF. The CDR3 coding sequence is TGTGCCACGACCCGGGACAGGGTAAACACCGGGGAGCTGTTTTTT.

The rearrangement joins TRBV3-1 (or the pseudogene TRBV3-2) to TRBJ2-3; 11 nucleotides agree with TRBD2. Looked up from germline, CDR1 is LGHDT and CDR2 is YNNKEL (reference sequence). With 1 base clipped from V and 4 bases from J, the junction kept 4 bases outside the gene matches. CDR3 length: 16 residues. The CDR3 DNA reads TGTGCCAGCAGCCAAGGACTAGCGGGATTGGCAGATACGCAGTATTTT. Translating gives CASSQGLAGLADTQYF.

The chain couples TRBV12-3 or TRBV12-4 to TRBJ1-1; D is perhaps TRBD1 (5 bases). The V end was cut by 6 bases, the J end by 0 bases, with 8 bases between. The CDR3 sequence is 13 residues long. The CDR3 is CASSGQMNTEAFF. In DNA, the CDR3 is TGTGCCAGCAGCGGACAAATGAACACTGAAGCTTTCTTT.

This clone was observed a single time. The V and J genes are TRBV6-5 and TRBJ1-1; 10 nucleotides line up with TRBD1. Germline V CDR1 and CDR2: MNHEY, SVGAGI. J was trimmed by 5 bases and V by 0 bases; bases with no gene match: 3. The length of the CDR3 is 15 residues. The CDR3: CASSYSGTGETEAFF. CDR3 bases: TGTGCCAGCAGTTACTCCGGGACAGGGGAAACTGAAGCTTTCTTT.

The chain is built from TRBV10-1 and TRBJ2-1; TRBD2 matches at 8 bases. The J segment lost 6 bases and the V segment lost 5 bases, leaving 3 bases of the junction unmatched. Germline V gene sequence: CDR1 WNHNN, CDR2 SYGVQD (reference sequence). CDR3 length: 13 amino acids. This CDR3 is CASSRGGGNEQFF. As DNA, the CDR3 is TGCGCCAGCAGTCGGGGGGGCGGCAATGAGCAGTTCTTC.